This T cell receptor beta chain was sequenced for a study of T cells after yellow fever vaccination. Study-wide findings and caveats: Abundant clonotypes from the bulk population could get into FACS-sorted repertoires as contaminants.

A few counts support this clonotype. Its cognate antigen is unknown. The CDR3 is 13 amino acids. Looked up from germline, CDR1 is SEHNR and CDR2 is FQNEAQ (reference sequence). Between the trimmed V and J ends, which lost 2 bases and 0 bases, there was a span of 5 bases. For TCR, cDNA came from 5'RACE template switching, which added a universal primer site and UMIs. TCRdb used MiXCR to reprocess the 5' RACE reads, holding one entry per CDR3 protein. The sample includes 400,000 or so distinct CDR3 sequences, about 17% of them seen just once. The sequences come from PBMCs, collected before the yellow fever booster vaccination. The rearrangement uses TRBV7-9 and TRBJ2-7; D unresolved. This clonotype originated in a man younger than 35 who received the YFV17D yellow fever vaccine. CDR3 sequence (DNA): TGTGCCAGCAGCTTAACAGACTCCTACGAGCAGTACGTC. It translates to CASSLTDSYEQYV.